This T cell receptor (beta chain) is drawn from a study of T cells in Graves' hyperthyroidism and ophthalmopathy. Overall study results and limits: The model forecast ophthalmopathy, anticipating it by a median around 6.9 months before onset. Clonotypes that were expanded in thyroid above 0.001 mostly appeared in blood too.

The table lists this clonotype with a few counts. Its antigen is as yet unknown. The V and J ends lost 6 bases and 6 bases, in that order; junction bases with no gene match: 10. This CDR3 region has 14 residues. Uncontrolled infection, other autoimmune disease, pregnancy or lactation barred patients from enrollment. Diagnosing involved the use of clinical symptoms, serum thyroxine and TRAb, thyroid ultrasound and orbital computed tomography. RNA transcripts were the template for amplifying TCR beta CDR3 regions. The study used the HTBI primer set for a first-round RT-PCR of the TCR CDR3. One entry per CDR3 protein results from TCRdb running MiXCR on the multiplex PCR reads. The sample has 530,000 or so distinct CDR3 sequences; 24% are singletons.

This clonotype originated in a woman in her 30s with Graves' ophthalmopathy. The chain links TRBV12-3 or TRBV12-4 to TRBJ2-7; 8 bases agree with TRBD1. Sequenced: blood. CDR3 nucleotides: TGTGCCAGCAGGATCCAGGGGGCGATATCCGAGCAGTACTTC. It translates to CASRIQGAISEQYF.